This record looks at one TCR beta chain sequence and its context. Contact with a PCR-confirmed or clinician-diagnosed COVID-19 case occurred within 2 weeks of entry. In the original workflow: Reference gene primer amplification in the assay estimated nucleated cell counts. Sequenced by immunoSEQ multiplex PCR; TCRdb stores in-frame clones only, minus some. V, J and clone size derive from that table, while D and trimming were established from the DNA sequence. In the table there are 200,000 to 250,000 clones, 75% to 90% of which are singletons. This specimen comes from a study of blood T cell repertoires in COVID-19. CDR1 is SGHTA, CDR2 FQGNSA, per germline. The V gene lost 1 base and the J gene lost 4 bases, with 7 bases spanning the gap. The length of the CDR3 is 13 residues.

The J gene is TRBJ1-2, the V gene TRBV7-2; the D is unclear. Sequenced material: PBMCs or T cells enriched from blood (not recorded which). This clonotype was obtained from a man aged 45-60 years who had been exposed to COVID-19. The CDR3 DNA is TGTGCCAGCAGCTTAGGCGCGGGCTATGGCTACACCTTC. It encodes CASSLGAGYGYTF.